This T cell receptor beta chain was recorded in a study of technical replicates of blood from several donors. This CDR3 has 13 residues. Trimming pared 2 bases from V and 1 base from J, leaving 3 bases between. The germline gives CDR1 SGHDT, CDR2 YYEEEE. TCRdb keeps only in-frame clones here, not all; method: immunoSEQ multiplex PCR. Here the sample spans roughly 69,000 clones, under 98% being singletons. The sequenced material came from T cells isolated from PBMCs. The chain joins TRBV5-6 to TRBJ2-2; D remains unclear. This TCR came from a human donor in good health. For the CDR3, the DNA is TGTGCCAGCAGCTTCCAGAACACCGGGGAGCTGTTTTTT. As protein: CASSFQNTGELFF.